Below, one TCR beta chain is given with its context. The clone's antigen remains unknown. Base quality data are lacking; no much larger clone is found one base away. Samples from volunteer blood donors who had recovered from COVID-19 were contributed by a second Seattle source. Whole blood was collected in K2EDTA tubes by collaborating institutions according to the institutions' own protocols. Collaborator samples were shipped for TCRbeta analysis as frozen whole blood, isolated PBMCs, or DNA extracted from either sample type. From the cysteine up to the phenylalanine, the CDR3 has a length of 12 residues. The CDR3 DNA has 36 bases and is translated from base 1. V lost 3 bases and J lost 12 bases, and the count of bases not matched to a germline gene is 5. Taken from the germline V gene, the CDR1 and CDR2 loops are SNHLY and FYNNEI. This sample stems from a study of blood T cell repertoires in COVID-19 (dated by TCRdb to 2019 to 2021). About the full investigation: Samples from collaborators originated in the United States, Italy and Spain and spanned both the acute and convalescent phases of COVID-19. Sample metadata almost always included a de-identified subject ID, COVID-19 status, age in years and sex. The repertoires were released in a freely available public database meant as a resource for research on the immune response to SARS-CoV-2. The prospective study material was composed of cDNA or gDNA derived from T cells, B-cell-depleted T cells, or PBMCs. The samples were drawn from the first 160 participants of the ongoing ImmuneRACE study and from over 950 subjects provided by 6 global collaborators. Where available, HLA class I and class II types were obtained from metadata supplied by the sample provider rather than from assay-based typing. Deeply sampled blood TCRbeta repertoires from subjects exposed to, actively infected with, or recovered from COVID-19 were included in the dataset. The paper as a whole reports these results and caveats: The quantity of clinical and demographic metadata differed by source and by participant and was supplied without curation.

TCRbeta CDR3 regions were amplified from genomic DNA using the immunoSEQ Assay, a bias-controlled multiplex PCR. In the authors' own workflow: Nucleated cell counts per sample were estimated from amplification of reference gene primers within the assay. To quantify the absolute abundance of each unique TCRbeta CDR3 rearrangement, sequence reads were collapsed and filtered. Productive Simpson clonality was computed per sample as the square root of Simpson's diversity index over productive rearrangements. Drawn from immuneACCESS, this table holds only the in-frame rearrangements with V and J called that TCRdb kept. Clones are partly lost; checked studies trace under half to an unresolved V gene and leave the rest unexplained. V, J and clone size are taken as reported in that table, and D and trimming were inferred from the DNA itself. The sample records about 240,000 clones, about nine tenths of which are singletons. The ten largest account for approximately 7.5% of the sample.

This clonotype originated in a man in his sixties who had recovered from COVID-19. This chain is built from TRBV2 and TRBJ2-1, and TRBD2 aligns with 7 junction nucleotides. Sequencing was carried out using peripheral blood. The nucleotide sequence is TGTGCCAGCAGTGAGGGTCCGGGAGGGCAGTTCTTC. This codes for CASSEGPGGQFF.